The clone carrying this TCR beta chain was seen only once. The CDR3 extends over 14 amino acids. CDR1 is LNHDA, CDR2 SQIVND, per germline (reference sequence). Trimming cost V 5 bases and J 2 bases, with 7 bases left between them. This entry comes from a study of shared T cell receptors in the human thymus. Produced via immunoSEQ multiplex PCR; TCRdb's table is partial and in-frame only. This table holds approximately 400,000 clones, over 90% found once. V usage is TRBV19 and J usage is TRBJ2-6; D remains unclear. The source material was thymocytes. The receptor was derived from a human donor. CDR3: CASSFAAGANVLTF. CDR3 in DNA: TGTGCCAGTAGTTTCGCGGCTGGGGCCAACGTCCTGACTTTC.